A single sample gave rise to the 13 T cell receptor beta chains below, sequenced in a study of blood T cell repertoires in COVID-19. Here immunoSEQ multiplex PCR was the method, and the copy in TCRdb shows in-frame clones only, minus some. The profile shows about 220,000 clones, approximately 83% of them singletons. Sequences were obtained from PBMCs or T cells enriched from blood (not recorded which). All receptors come from a woman in her fifties or sixties who had been exposed to COVID-19.

The genes are TRBV2 and TRBJ1-5; the D is unclear. V gave up 11 bases and J gave up 3 bases, with 14 bases separating them. The CDR3 has 13 residues. Germline loops: CDR1 SNHLY, CDR2 FYNNEI. The CDR3 here is CAGRQDYNQPQHF. CDR3 coding DNA: TGTGCCGGCCGACAAGACTACAATCAGCCCCAGCATTTT.

This chain links TRBV7-8 with TRBJ2-7; 9 nucleotides line up with TRBD2. The CDR3 covers 14 residues. Germline values: CDR1 SGHVS, CDR2 FQNEAQ. After removal of 1 base from V and 4 bases from J, the junction contained 2 bases not matched to a gene. The CDR3 region is CASSLGLAVYEQYF. CDR3 in DNA: TGTGCCAGCAGCTTAGGACTAGCGGTATACGAGCAGTACTTC. Using reference TRBV7-8 and TRBJ2-7 for the parts outside the CDR3, the full variable domain is GAGVSQSPRYKVAKRGQDVALRCDPISGHVSLFWYQQALGQGPEFLTYFQNEAQLDKSGLPSDRFFAERPEGSVSTLKIQRTQQEDSAVYLCASSLGLAVYEQYFGPGTRLTVT.

The rearrangement uses TRBV30 and TRBJ2-1; 11 bases line up with TRBD2. CDR1 is GTSNPN, CDR2 SVGIG, per germline (reference sequence). Trimming took 4 bases from V and 10 from J; bases not matched to a gene: 3. There are 12 residues in the CDR3. The CDR3 DNA sequence: TGTGCCTGGACTAGCGGGGGGTTCGAGCAGTTCTTC. Encoded protein: CAWTSGGFEQFF.

V usage is TRBV6-5 and J usage is TRBJ1-3, with 10 bases identical to TRBD1. Looked up from germline, CDR1 is MNHEY and CDR2 is SVGAGI. The V segment lost 7 bases and the J segment 7 bases; nucleotides outside the gene matches: 7. The CDR3 runs 14 residues. The CDR3 DNA reads as TGTGCCAGCACTCGACAGGGGGCCGGGAACACCATATATTTT. This gives the protein CASTRQGAGNTIYF.

The rearrangement links TRBV7-3 to TRBJ1-1; D is ambiguous. The CDR3 is 14 amino acids. Germline V gene lookup returns CDR1 SGHTA and CDR2 FQGTGA. With 0 bases removed from V and 1 base from J, the gap between germline ends came to 6 bases. DNA for the CDR3: TGTGCCAGCAGCTTAACCTCGGGGAACACTGAAGCTTTCTTT. It yields the protein CASSLTSGNTEAFF.

This rearrangement joins TRBV3-1 (or the pseudogene TRBV3-2) to TRBJ1-2; possible D gene TRBD1, 6 bases. V dropped 6 bases and J dropped 4 bases, with 12 bases sitting between them. CDR3 length: 13 residues. The germline CDR1 and CDR2 sequences are LGHDT and YNNKEL (reference sequence). The CDR3 loop is CASRPTGTYGYTF. The CDR3 DNA sequence: TGTGCCAGCAGACCTACAGGGACCTATGGCTACACCTTC.

This clone was recorded only once. The chain carries TRBV7-8 and TRBJ2-3; 7 bases match TRBD2. V was pared by 0 bases and J by 6 bases, with 9 bases of the junction left unmatched. The germline CDR1 and CDR2 sequences are SGHVS and FQNEAQ. The CDR3 spans 16 residues. CDR3 amino acids: CASSLAGGSWGDTQYF. DNA for the CDR3: TGTGCCAGCAGCTTAGCGGGGGGGTCTTGGGGCGATACGCAGTATTTT. The full variable domain, in which reference TRBV7-8 and TRBJ2-3 provide the parts outside the CDR3, is GAGVSQSPRYKVAKRGQDVALRCDPISGHVSLFWYQQALGQGPEFLTYFQNEAQLDKSGLPSDRFFAERPEGSVSTLKIQRTQQEDSAVYLCASSLAGGSWGDTQYFGPGTRLTVL.

The chain couples TRBV11-3 to TRBJ2-1, with D possibly matching TRBD2 (6 bases). Trimming shortened V by 3 bases and J by 10 bases, and 10 bases separated the two germline ends. Looked up from germline, CDR1 is SGHNT and CDR2 is YENEEA. This CDR3 spans 12 amino acids. Here the CDR3 DNA reads TGTGCCAGCAGCTTCGGAGGGCAGGAGCAGTTCTTC. It translates to CASSFGGQEQFF.

The V call is TRBV10-2, the J call TRBJ1-2; D is perhaps TRBD1 (6 bases). The V gene lost 6 bases and the J gene lost 4 bases, with 12 bases spanning the gap. The CDR3 is 13 amino acids. Germline values: CDR1 WSHSY, CDR2 SAAADI. CDR3 amino acids: CASRSGDGYGYTF. DNA of the CDR3: TGCGCCAGCAGGTCAGGGGACGGCTATGGCTACACCTTC.

This sequence joins TRBV28 and TRBJ2-7; no clear D gene. The germline V gene encodes CDR1 MDHEN and CDR2 SYDVKM. V was pared by 5 bases and J by 2 bases, with 10 bases between. The CDR3 length is 13 residues. The CDR3 coding sequence is TGTGCCAGCAGTAATCAGATTCCCTACGAGCAGTACTTC. Encoded protein: CASSNQIPYEQYF.

In regard to this clone: Other DNA sequences within the sample encode an identical CDR3. The chain employs TRBV6-1 and TRBJ2-5; D gene uncertain. V was clipped by 0 bases and J by 4 bases, with 3 bases between them. Germline V gives CDR1 MNHNS, CDR2 SASEGT. The CDR3 extends over 12 amino acids. DNA of the CDR3: TGTGCCAGCAGTGAAGCGAGAGAGACCCAGTACTTC. As protein: CASSEARETQYF.

The J gene is TRBJ1-4, the V gene TRBV6-1, with D uncertain. The CDR3 contains 15 residues. Trimming removed 1 base from V and 4 bases from J, with 10 bases in between. Germline V gene lookup returns CDR1 MNHNS and CDR2 SASEGT. The CDR3 loop reads CASSEVQVVNEKLFF. CDR3 DNA: TGTGCCAGCAGTGAAGTTCAGGTTGTTAATGAAAAACTGTTTTTT.

The CDR3 region has the DNA TGCGCCAGCAGCTTGGAAGCGGGTACGGCTGAAGCTTTCTTT. Its protein product is CASSLEAGTAEAFF. This chain uses TRBV5-1 with TRBJ1-1; D uncertain. There are 14 residues in the CDR3. V was pared by 0 bases and J by 6 bases, with 12 bases between. The V gene's germline CDR1 is SGHRS and CDR2 YFSETQ.